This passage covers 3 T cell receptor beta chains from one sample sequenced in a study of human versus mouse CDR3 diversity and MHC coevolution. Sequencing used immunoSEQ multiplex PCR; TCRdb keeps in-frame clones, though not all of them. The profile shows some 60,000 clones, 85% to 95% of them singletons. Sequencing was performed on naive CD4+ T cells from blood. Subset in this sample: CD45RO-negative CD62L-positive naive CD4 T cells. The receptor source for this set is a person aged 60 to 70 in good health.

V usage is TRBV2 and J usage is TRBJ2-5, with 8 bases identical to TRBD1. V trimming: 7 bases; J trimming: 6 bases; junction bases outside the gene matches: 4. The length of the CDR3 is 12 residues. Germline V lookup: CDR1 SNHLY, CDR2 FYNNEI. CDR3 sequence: CASNRGTKTQYF. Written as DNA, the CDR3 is TGTGCCAGCAACAGGGGGACGAAGACCCAGTACTTC.

CDR3 in DNA: TGTGCCAGCAGCTTAGGCCAGGCAGGGCCGACGGGCGGCTACACCTTC. It codes for CASSLGQAGPTGGYTF. The rearrangement links TRBV11-3 to TRBJ1-2; the D gene is possibly TRBD1 (5 bases). CDR1 and CDR2 (germline): SGHNT, YENEEA. This CDR3 spans 16 amino acids. V shed 1 base and J shed 8 bases, with 20 bases lying between them.

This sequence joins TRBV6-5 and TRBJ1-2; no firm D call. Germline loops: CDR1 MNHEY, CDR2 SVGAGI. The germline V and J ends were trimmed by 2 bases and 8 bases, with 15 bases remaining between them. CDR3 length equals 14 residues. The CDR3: CASSYGYGSRGYTF. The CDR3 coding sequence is TGTGCCAGCAGTTACGGGTATGGCTCTAGGGGCTACACCTTC.